This T cell receptor (beta chain) came from a study of blood T cell repertoires in COVID-19 (dated by TCRdb to the early 2020s). At the level of the whole study: Samples from collaborators originated in the United States, Italy and Spain and spanned both the acute and convalescent phases of COVID-19. HLA class I and class II types, where available, came from metadata supplied by the sample provider rather than from assay-based typing. The repertoires were made available in a free public database intended to serve as a resource for research on the immune response to SARS-CoV-2. Sample metadata almost always included a de-identified subject ID, COVID-19 status, age in years and sex. Samples came from the ongoing ImmuneRACE study (first 160 participants) plus 1,254 subjects from 6 global collaborators. Subjects who had been exposed to COVID-19, were actively infected with it, or had recovered from it provided the deeply sampled blood TCRbeta repertoires that made up the dataset. The prospective study material was composed of cDNA or gDNA derived from T cells, B-cell-depleted T cells, or PBMCs.

General study outcomes and caveats: The quantity of clinical and demographic metadata differed by source and by participant and was supplied without curation.

This clone has a handful of counts. No cognate antigen has been identified for it. No much larger clone is present one base from it, and per-base qualities are unavailable. Collaborating institutions collected whole blood in K2EDTA tubes following their own protocols. Collaborator samples were shipped for TCRbeta analysis as frozen whole blood, isolated PBMCs, or DNA extracted from either sample type. TCRbeta CDR3 regions were amplified from genomic DNA using the immunoSEQ Assay, a bias-controlled multiplex PCR. In the source study's methods: Within the assay, amplification of reference gene primers was used to estimate how many nucleated cells each sample contained. Sequence reads were collapsed and filtered to measure the absolute abundance of every unique TCRbeta CDR3 rearrangement. Productive Simpson clonality was computed per sample as the square root of Simpson's diversity index over productive rearrangements. Imported from immuneACCESS, the table was reduced by TCRdb to in-frame sequences with V and J called. These copies leave out some clones; in studies compared against another copy, an unresolved V gene accounts for under half, and the cause of the remainder is not known. V and J calls and clone size are given by that table; D and trimming were obtained from the DNA. The sample yields around 150,000 clones; approximately 80% were counted once. The ten largest clones take up approximately 6.6% of the sample.

V loses 5 bases at its end and J loses 1 base; junction bases beyond the gene matches: 10. There are 16 amino acids in the CDR3, from cysteine to phenylalanine inclusive. CDR3 DNA only is kept here, 48 bases in frame from base 1. Sequences MNHEY (CDR1) and SMNVEV (CDR2) are obtained from the germline V gene (reference sequence). The sequence links TRBV27 to TRBJ1-1; 7 bases in between match TRBD1. The sample taken for sequencing was peripheral blood. This clonotype was obtained from a human donor in a cohort sampled during active COVID-19. The CDR3 region reads CASSRWIGTENTEAFF. The nucleotides are TGTGCCAGCAGTAGATGGATCGGGACAGAGAACACTGAAGCTTTCTTT.